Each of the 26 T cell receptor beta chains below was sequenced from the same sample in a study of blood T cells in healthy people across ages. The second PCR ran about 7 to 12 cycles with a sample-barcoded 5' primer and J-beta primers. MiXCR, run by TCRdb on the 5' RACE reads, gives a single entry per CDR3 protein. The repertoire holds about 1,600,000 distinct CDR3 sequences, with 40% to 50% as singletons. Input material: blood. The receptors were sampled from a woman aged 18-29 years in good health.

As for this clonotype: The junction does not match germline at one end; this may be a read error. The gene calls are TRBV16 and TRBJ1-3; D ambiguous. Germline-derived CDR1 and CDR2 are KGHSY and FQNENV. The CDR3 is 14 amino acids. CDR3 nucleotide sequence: TGTGCCTGCAGCCCCGACCGGGTCGGAAACACCATATATTTT. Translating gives CACSPDRVGNTIYF.

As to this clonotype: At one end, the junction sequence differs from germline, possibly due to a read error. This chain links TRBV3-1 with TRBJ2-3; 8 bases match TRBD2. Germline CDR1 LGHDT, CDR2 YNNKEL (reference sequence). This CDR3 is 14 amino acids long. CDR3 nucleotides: TGTGCCAACAGCCCGGGACTAGGCGGTGATACGCAGTATTTT. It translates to CANSPGLGGDTQYF.

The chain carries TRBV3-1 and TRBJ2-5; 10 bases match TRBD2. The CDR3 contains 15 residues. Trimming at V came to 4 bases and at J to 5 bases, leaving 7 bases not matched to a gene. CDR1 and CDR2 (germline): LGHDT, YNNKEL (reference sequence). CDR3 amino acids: CASSRAGGREETQYF. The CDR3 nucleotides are TGTGCCAGCAGCCGAGCGGGAGGGAGGGAGGAGACCCAGTACTTC.

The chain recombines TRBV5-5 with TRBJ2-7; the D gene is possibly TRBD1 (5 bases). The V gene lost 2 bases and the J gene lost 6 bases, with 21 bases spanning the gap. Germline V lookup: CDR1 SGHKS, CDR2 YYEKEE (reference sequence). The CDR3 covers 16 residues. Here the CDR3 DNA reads TGTGCCAGCAGCTTCCTTCTTACAGGTATATCAACCGAGCAGTACTTC. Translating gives CASSFLLTGISTEQYF.

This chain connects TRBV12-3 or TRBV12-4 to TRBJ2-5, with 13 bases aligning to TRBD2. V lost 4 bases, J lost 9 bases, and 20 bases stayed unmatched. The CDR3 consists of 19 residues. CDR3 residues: CASSYTPIWTSGSWGPQYF. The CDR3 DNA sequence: TGTGCCAGCAGTTACACGCCCATTTGGACTAGCGGGAGTTGGGGGCCCCAGTACTTC.

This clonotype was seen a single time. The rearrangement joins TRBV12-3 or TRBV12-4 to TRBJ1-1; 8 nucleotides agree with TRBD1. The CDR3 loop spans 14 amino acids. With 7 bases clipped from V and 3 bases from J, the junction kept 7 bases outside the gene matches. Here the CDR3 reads CASTFRGLDTEAFF. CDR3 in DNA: TGTGCCAGCACCTTCAGGGGGCTCGACACTGAAGCTTTCTTT.

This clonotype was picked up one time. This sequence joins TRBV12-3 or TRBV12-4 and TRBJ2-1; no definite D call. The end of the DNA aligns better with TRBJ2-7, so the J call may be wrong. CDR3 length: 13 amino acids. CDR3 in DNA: TGTGCCAGCAGTTTTCGGAACTACAATGAGCAGTACTTC. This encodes CASSFRNYNEQYF.

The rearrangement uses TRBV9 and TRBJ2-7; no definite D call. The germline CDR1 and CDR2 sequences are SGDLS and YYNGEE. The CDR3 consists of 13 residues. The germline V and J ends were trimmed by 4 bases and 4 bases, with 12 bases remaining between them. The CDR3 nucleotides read TGTGCCAGCAGCCGAACGCCCTTTTACGAGCAGTACTTC. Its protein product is CASSRTPFYEQYF.

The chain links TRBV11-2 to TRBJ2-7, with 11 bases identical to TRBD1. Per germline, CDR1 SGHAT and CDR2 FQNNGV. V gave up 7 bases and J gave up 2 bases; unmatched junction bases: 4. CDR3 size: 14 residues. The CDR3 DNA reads TGTGCCAGCACCACGGGACAGGGGGCCTACGAGCAGTACTTC. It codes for CASTTGQGAYEQYF.

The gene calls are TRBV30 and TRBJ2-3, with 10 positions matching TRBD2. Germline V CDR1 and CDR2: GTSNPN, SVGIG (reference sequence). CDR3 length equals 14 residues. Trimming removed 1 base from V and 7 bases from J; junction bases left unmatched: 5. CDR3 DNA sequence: TGTGCCTGGAGTGCATCTAGCGGGAGAAATACGCAGTATTTT. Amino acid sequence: CAWSASSGRNTQYF.

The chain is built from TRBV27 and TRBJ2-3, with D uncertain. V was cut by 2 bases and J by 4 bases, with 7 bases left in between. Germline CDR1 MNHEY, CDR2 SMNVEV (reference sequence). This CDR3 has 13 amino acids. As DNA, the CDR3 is TGTGCCAGCAGTTTAGGTTTCGCAGATACGCAGTATTTT. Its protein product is CASSLGFADTQYF.

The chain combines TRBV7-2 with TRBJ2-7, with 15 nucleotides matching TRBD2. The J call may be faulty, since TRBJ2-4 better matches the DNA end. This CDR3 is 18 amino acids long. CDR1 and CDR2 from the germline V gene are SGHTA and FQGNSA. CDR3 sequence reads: CASSPGLAGGIWENIQYF. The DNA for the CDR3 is TGTGCCAGCAGCCCTGGACTAGCGGGAGGGATTTGGGAAAACATTCAGTACTTC.

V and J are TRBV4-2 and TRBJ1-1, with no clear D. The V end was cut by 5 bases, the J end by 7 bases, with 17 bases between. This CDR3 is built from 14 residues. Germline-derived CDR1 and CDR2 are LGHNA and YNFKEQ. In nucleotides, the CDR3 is TGTGCCAGCAGCGCCCGGGCCATGGGAGGTGAAGCTTTCTTT. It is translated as CASSARAMGGEAFF.

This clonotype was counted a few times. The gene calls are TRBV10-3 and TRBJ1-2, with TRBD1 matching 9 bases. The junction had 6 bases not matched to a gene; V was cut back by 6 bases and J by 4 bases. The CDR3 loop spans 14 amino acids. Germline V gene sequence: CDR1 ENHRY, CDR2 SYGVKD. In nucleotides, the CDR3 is TGTGCCATCAGATTAGACAGGGGGACCTATGGCTACACCTTC. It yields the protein CAIRLDRGTYGYTF.

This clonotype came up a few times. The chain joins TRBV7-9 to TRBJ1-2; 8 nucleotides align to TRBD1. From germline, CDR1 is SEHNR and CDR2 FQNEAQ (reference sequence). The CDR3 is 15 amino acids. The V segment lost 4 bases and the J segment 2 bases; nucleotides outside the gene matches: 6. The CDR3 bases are TGTGCCAGCAGCTCCGGGACAGGACTAAACTATGGCTACACCTTC. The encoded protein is CASSSGTGLNYGYTF.

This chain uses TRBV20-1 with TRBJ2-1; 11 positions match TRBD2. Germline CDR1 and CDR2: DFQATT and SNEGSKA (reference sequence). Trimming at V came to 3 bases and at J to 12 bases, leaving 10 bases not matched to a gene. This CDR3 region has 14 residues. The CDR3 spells CSASPGLAVRGQFF. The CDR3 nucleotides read TGCAGTGCTAGTCCGGGACTAGCGGTGAGGGGGCAGTTCTTC.

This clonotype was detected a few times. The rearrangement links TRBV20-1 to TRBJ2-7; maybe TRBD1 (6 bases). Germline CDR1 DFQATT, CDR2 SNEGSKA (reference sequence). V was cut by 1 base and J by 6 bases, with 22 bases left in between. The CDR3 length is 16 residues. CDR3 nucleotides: TGCAGTGCTAGAGCCCTACCAGGGGTTGTAGCGTCCGAGCAGTACTTC. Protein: CSARALPGVVASEQYF.

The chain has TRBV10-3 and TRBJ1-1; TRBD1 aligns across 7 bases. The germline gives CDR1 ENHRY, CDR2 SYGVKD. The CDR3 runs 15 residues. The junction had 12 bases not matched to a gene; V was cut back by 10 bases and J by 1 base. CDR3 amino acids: CATSTGSLQNTEAFF. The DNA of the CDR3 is TGTGCCACCTCGACAGGGAGCCTGCAGAACACTGAAGCTTTCTTT.

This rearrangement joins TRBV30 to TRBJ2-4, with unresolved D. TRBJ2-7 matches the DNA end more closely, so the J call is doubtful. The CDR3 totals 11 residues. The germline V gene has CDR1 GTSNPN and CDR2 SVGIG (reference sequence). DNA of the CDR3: TGTGCCTGGACAGGTGAAGGCGAGCAGTACTTC. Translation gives CAWTGEGEQYF.

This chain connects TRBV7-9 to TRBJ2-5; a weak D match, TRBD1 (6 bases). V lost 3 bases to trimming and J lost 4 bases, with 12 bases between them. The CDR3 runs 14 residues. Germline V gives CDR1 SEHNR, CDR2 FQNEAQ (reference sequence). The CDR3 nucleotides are TGTGCCAGCAGCTTTCCGGACAGAGGAGAGACCCAGTACTTC. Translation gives CASSFPDRGETQYF.

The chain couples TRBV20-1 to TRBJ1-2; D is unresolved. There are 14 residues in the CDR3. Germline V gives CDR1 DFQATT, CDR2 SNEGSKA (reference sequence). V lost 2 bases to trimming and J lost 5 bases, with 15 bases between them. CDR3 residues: CSARHAGLSYGYTF. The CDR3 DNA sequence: TGCAGTGCTAGACACGCGGGCTTGAGTTATGGCTACACCTTC.

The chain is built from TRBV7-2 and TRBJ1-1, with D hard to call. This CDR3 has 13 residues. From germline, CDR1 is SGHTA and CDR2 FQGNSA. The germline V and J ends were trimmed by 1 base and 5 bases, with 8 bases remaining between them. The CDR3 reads CASSLVRHTEAFF. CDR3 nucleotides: TGTGCCAGCAGCTTAGTACGTCATACTGAAGCTTTCTTT. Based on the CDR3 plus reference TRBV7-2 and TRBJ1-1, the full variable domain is GAGVSQSPSNKVTEKGKDVELRCDPISGHTALYWYRQSLGQGLEFLIYFQGNSAPDKSGLPSDRFSAERTGGSVSTLTIQRTQQEDSAVYLCASSLVRHTEAFFGQGTRLTVV.

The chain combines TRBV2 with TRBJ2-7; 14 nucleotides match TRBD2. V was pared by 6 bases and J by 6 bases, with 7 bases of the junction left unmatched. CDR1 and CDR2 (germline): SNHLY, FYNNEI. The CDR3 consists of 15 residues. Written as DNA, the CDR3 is TGTGCCAGCAGGGCTGGGACTAGCGGGGGTCCCGAGCAGTACTTC. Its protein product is CASRAGTSGGPEQYF. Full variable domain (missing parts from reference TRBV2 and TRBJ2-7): EPEVTQTPSHQVTQMGQEVILRCVPISNHLYFYWYRQILGQKVEFLVSFYNNEISEKSEIFDDQFSVERPDGSNFTLKIRSTKLEDSAMYFCASRAGTSGGPEQYFGPGTRLTVT.

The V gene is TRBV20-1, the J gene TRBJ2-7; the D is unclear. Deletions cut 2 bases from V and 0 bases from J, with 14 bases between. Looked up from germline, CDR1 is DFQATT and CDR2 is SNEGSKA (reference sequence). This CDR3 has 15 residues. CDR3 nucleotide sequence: TGCAGTGCTAGAAAGTGGCAGGAGAGCTCCTACGAGCAGTACTTC. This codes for CSARKWQESSYEQYF.

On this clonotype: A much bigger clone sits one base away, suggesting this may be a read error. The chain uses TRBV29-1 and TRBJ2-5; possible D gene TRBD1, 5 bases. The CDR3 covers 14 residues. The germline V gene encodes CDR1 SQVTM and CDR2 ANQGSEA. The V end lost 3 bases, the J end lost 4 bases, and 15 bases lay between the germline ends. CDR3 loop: CSVETVGSLETQYF. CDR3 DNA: TGCAGCGTTGAGACAGTGGGCTCTTTAGAGACCCAGTACTTC.

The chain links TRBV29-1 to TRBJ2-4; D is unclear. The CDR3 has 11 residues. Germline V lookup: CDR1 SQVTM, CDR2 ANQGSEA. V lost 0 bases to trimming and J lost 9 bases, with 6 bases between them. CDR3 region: CSVEDLGIQYF. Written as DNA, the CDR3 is TGCAGCGTTGAAGATCTCGGCATTCAGTACTTC.